The 23 T cell receptor beta chains below come from one sample, sequenced in a study of cytomegalovirus exposure and HLA in healthy donors. Primers included in the PCR were 60 Vbeta and 13 Jbeta primers. Repertoires were generated with immunoSEQ multiplex PCR, while TCRdb's copy carries only in-frame clones and drops some. The sample has 200,000 or so clones; 78% are singletons. The sample taken for sequencing was PBMCs. The receptor set was obtained from a male donor in good health and CMV-seronegative.

This sequence joins TRBV7-9 and TRBJ2-3, with 11 positions matching TRBD2. Germline V gene data show CDR1 as SEHNR and CDR2 as FQNEAQ (reference sequence). The CDR3 loop spans 15 amino acids. V shed 5 bases, J shed 3 bases, and the junction held 4 bases outside the gene matches. Here the CDR3 reads CASSERLAGTDTQYF. For the CDR3, the DNA is TGTGCCAGCAGCGAGCGACTAGCGGGAACAGATACGCAGTATTTT.

Comments on this clone: The junction differs from germline at one of its ends, possibly a read error. V usage is TRBV20-1 and J usage is TRBJ2-7; D uncertain. Germline lookup yields CDR1 DFQATT and CDR2 SNEGSKA (reference sequence). The CDR3 has 9 residues. The CDR3 DNA sequence: TGCAGTGCTAGTCCGACTGGTGGCTTC. Translating gives CSASPTGGF.

V gene TRBV4-1 combines with J gene TRBJ2-7; 11 positions agree with TRBD2. Per the germline V gene, CDR1 is MGHRA and CDR2 is YSYEKL. The length of the CDR3 is 15 residues. V shed 1 base and J 4 bases; nucleotides not matched to a gene: 3. In nucleotides, the CDR3 is TGCGCCAGCAGCCAAGGGGCTAGCGGGAGGTACGAGCAGTACTTC. It yields the protein CASSQGASGRYEQYF.

V and J are TRBV5-1 and TRBJ2-7; 7 nucleotides match TRBD2. The V gene end was trimmed by 6 bases and the J gene end by 2 bases; junction bases not matched to a gene: 8. Germline V gene sequence: CDR1 SGHRS, CDR2 YFSETQ. The CDR3 totals 14 residues. The CDR3 reads CASMAGDITYEQYF. DNA of the CDR3: TGCGCCAGCATGGCGGGAGATATAACCTACGAGCAGTACTTC.

The J gene is TRBJ2-5, the V gene TRBV5-6; D is perhaps TRBD2 (5 bases). Germline CDR1 reads SGHDT; CDR2 reads YYEEEE. V lost 4 bases, J lost 4 bases, and 11 bases lay in between. The CDR3 is 13 residues long. Here the CDR3 reads CASSNLAGETQYF. The CDR3 nucleotides read TGTGCCAGCAGCAATCTAGCCGGAGAGACCCAGTACTTC.

The chain recombines TRBV6-1 with TRBJ1-5, with D perhaps TRBD1 (5 bases). Trimming removed 2 bases from V and 7 bases from J, with 18 bases in between. The germline V gene has CDR1 MNHNS and CDR2 SASEGT. CDR3 length equals 16 residues. CDR3 sequence: CASSETRRGGNQPQHF. The CDR3 coding sequence is TGTGCCAGCAGTGAAACTCGGAGGGGAGGGAACCAGCCCCAGCATTTT.

As DNA, the CDR3 is TGTGCCAGCAGCTTAATGGGACAGGGGGCGAGTGAGCAGTACTTC. Its translation is CASSLMGQGASEQYF. The V gene is TRBV7-3, the J gene TRBJ2-7, with TRBD1 identical over 12 bases. The CDR3 runs 15 residues. Trimming took 1 base from V and 7 from J; bases not matched to a gene: 5. The germline V gene has CDR1 SGHTA and CDR2 FQGTGA.

The genes are TRBV5-1 and TRBJ1-1, with 11 bases aligning to TRBD1. J was trimmed by 3 bases and V by 3 bases; bases with no gene match: 7. Germline V lookup: CDR1 SGHRS, CDR2 YFSETQ. This CDR3 has 16 residues. CDR3 DNA: TGCGCCAGCAGCTCCCGGACAGGGGGCCTGGACACTGAAGCTTTCTTT. This encodes CASSSRTGGLDTEAFF. Filled out from reference TRBV5-1 and TRBJ1-1, the complete variable domain reads KAGVTQTPRYLIKTRGQQVTLSCSPISGHRSVSWYQQTPGQGLQFLFEYFSETQRNKGNFPGRFSGRQFSNSRSEMNVSTLELGDSALYLCASSSRTGGLDTEAFFGQGTRLTVV.

For this clone: A junction end diverges from the germline sequence, so it may reflect a read error. This sequence joins TRBV7-9 and TRBJ1-1, with 7 bases fitting TRBD1. This CDR3 is 13 amino acids long. The germline CDR1 and CDR2 sequences are SEHNR and FQNEAQ (reference sequence). CDR3 DNA sequence: TGTTCCAGCAGCCAGGGACAGCTCACTGAAGCTTTCTTT. It yields the protein CSSSQGQLTEAFF.

This clone was counted once. The CDR3: CASSLIGQGYEQYF. The CDR3, as DNA: TGTGCCAGCAGCTTAATAGGACAGGGTTACGAGCAGTACTTC. This chain links TRBV11-2 with TRBJ2-7, with 8 bases aligning to TRBD1. Germline trimming cut 2 bases from V and 4 bases from J; bases unmatched to any gene: 4. Germline V CDR1 and CDR2: SGHAT, FQNNGV. The CDR3 extends over 14 amino acids.

The chain combines TRBV7-8 with TRBJ1-5, with D unresolved. The CDR3 extends over 15 amino acids. V lost 2 bases and J 3 bases, leaving 11 bases between the germline ends. From germline, CDR1 is SGHVS and CDR2 FQNEAQ. DNA of the CDR3: TGTGCCAGCAGCTTAAGTTGGACTGACAATCAGCCCCAGCATTTT. Translating gives CASSLSWTDNQPQHF.

The chain is built from TRBV6-1 and TRBJ2-7; D is perhaps TRBD2 (6 bases). V dropped 1 base and J dropped 4 bases, with 17 bases sitting between them. The germline V gene has CDR1 MNHNS and CDR2 SASEGT. The CDR3 consists of 16 residues. CDR3 loop: CASSEGVTGVRYEQYF. CDR3 DNA: TGTGCCAGCAGTGAAGGTGTGACGGGAGTCAGGTACGAGCAGTACTTC.

This clone was counted only a few times. V usage is TRBV27 and J usage is TRBJ2-7; possibly TRBD1 for D (5 bases). Per the germline V gene, CDR1 is MNHEY and CDR2 is SMNVEV (reference sequence). Trimming cost V 5 bases and J 2 bases, with 13 bases left between them. There are 14 residues in the CDR3. CDR3 coding DNA: TGTGCCAGCAGTCTAGGGGTCTCACCCTACGAGCAGTACTTC. As protein: CASSLGVSPYEQYF.

This clone was counted between two and nine times. The V gene is TRBV28, the J gene TRBJ2-1, with 10 bases lining up with TRBD2. J was trimmed by 7 bases and V by 3 bases; bases with no gene match: 6. Germline CDR1 and CDR2: MDHEN and SYDVKM. CDR3 length equals 15 residues. The CDR3: CASSFLAGVGNEQFF. In nucleotides, the CDR3 is TGTGCCAGCAGTTTTCTAGCGGGAGTGGGTAATGAGCAGTTCTTC.

This clone was counted a single time. CDR3: CASSLAWRSSYEQYF. The CDR3 coding sequence is TGCGCCAGCAGCTTGGCGTGGCGGTCCTCCTACGAGCAGTACTTC. The chain joins TRBV5-1 to TRBJ2-7, with D uncertain. The germline CDR1 and CDR2 sequences are SGHRS and YFSETQ. There are 15 residues in the CDR3. V lost 0 bases to trimming and J lost 0 bases, with 10 bases between them.

This chain links TRBV6-6 with TRBJ2-5, with a tentative D call TRBD1 (5 bases). The CDR3 is made up of 15 amino acids. Per germline, CDR1 MNHNY and CDR2 SVGAGI (reference sequence). V was shortened by 0 bases and J by 4 bases, with 12 bases between the two germline ends. CDR3 bases: TGTGCCAGCAGTTACTCGAAGGCAGGGCGAGAGACCCAGTACTTC. It specifies CASSYSKAGRETQYF.

A few counts support this clone. The chain links TRBV6-1 to TRBJ1-4; D gene unclear. The CDR3 totals 14 residues. Germline V gene lookup returns CDR1 MNHNS and CDR2 SASEGT. The V and J ends lost 3 bases and 5 bases respectively, with 10 bases between them. The CDR3 reads CASSESPSNEKLFF. Here the CDR3 DNA reads TGTGCCAGCAGTGAGAGCCCCTCGAATGAAAAACTGTTTTTT.

The chain carries TRBV6-1 and TRBJ1-2; D is uncertain. The V and J ends lost 8 bases and 0 bases respectively, with 10 bases between them. Per the germline V gene, CDR1 is MNHNS and CDR2 is SASEGT. The CDR3 totals 13 residues. This CDR3 reads CASESSTNYGYTF. CDR3 DNA: TGTGCCAGCGAGTCGTCAACTAACTATGGCTACACCTTC.

V is TRBV11-2 and J is TRBJ2-1; 8 nucleotides agree with TRBD1. Trimming cost V 5 bases and J 14 bases; bases outside gene matches: 11. The CDR3 runs to 13 residues. Germline V CDR1 and CDR2: SGHAT, FQNNGV. CDR3 DNA: TGTGCCAGCAGCCCGAATCGGGACAGGCGGGAGTTCTTC. Amino acids: CASSPNRDRREFF.

V is TRBV19 and J is TRBJ2-1; unclear D gene. Deletions cut 4 bases from V and 5 bases from J, with 9 bases between. Germline CDR1 reads LNHDA; CDR2 reads SQIVND (reference sequence). The CDR3 length is 13 residues. The CDR3 is CASSTVANNEQFF. Here the CDR3 DNA reads TGTGCCAGTAGTACCGTAGCCAACAATGAGCAGTTCTTC.

This chain uses TRBV6-4 with TRBJ2-3; no definite D call. CDR1 is MRHNA, CDR2 SNTAGT, per germline. With 6 bases removed from V and 2 bases from J, the gap between germline ends came to 12 bases. The CDR3 spans 14 residues. Here the CDR3 DNA reads TGTGCCAGCAGCCCTACTCTCACCACAGATACGCAGTATTTT. The encoded protein is CASSPTLTTDTQYF.

The chain is built from TRBV19 and TRBJ1-2; possible D gene TRBD1, 6 bases. This CDR3 region has 15 residues. Germline CDR1 and CDR2: LNHDA and SQIVND (reference sequence). V lost 4 bases and J lost 0, with 12 bases in between. Here the CDR3 reads CASSKDRRSNYGYTF. The CDR3 DNA sequence: TGTGCCAGTAGTAAAGACAGGAGGTCTAACTATGGCTACACCTTC.

V usage is TRBV5-4 and J usage is TRBJ2-3; D is possibly TRBD1 (6 bases). V was pared by 1 base and J by 2 bases, with 8 bases between. The CDR3 loop spans 14 amino acids. The V gene's germline CDR1 is SGHNT and CDR2 YYREEE (reference sequence). CDR3: CASSLTGFTDTQYF. CDR3 DNA: TGTGCCAGCAGCTTGACAGGGTTCACAGATACGCAGTATTTT.